The text below deals with one TCR beta chain. Generated by immunoSEQ multiplex PCR, the TCRdb table keeps only in-frame clones and is missing some. Found here are about 110,000 clones, 90% of them singletons; the top ten hold around 0.48%. This specimen comes from a study of OX40 agonist ivuxolimab in advanced cancers. Study background: With ivuxolimab, an agonistic anti-OX40 (CD134) antibody, patients were treated.

The V end was cut by 5 bases, the J end by 4 bases, with 27 bases between. The CDR3 runs to 18 residues. Sequencing used CD4+ or CD8+ T cells sorted from blood, obtained in a trial of the OX40 agonist ivuxolimab. The sequence was collected from an adult with an advanced solid tumor such as melanoma, head and neck, liver or kidney cancer. This chain links TRBV6-7 with TRBJ2-7; D is ambiguous. TRBV6-7 is classed as an ORF, of uncertain function. This chain's CDR3 is CASSLPPHLTADPYEQYF. The CDR3 DNA reads TGTGCCAGCAGTCTACCCCCTCATTTGACGGCGGACCCATACGAGCAGTACTTC.